This is a list of T cell receptor beta chains from one sample in a study of blood T cells in healthy people across ages. TCRdb recomputed calls from the 5' RACE reads with MiXCR, one row per CDR3 protein. The sample comprises about 930,000 distinct CDR3 sequences, 25% to 30% of which are singletons, and roughly 10% rests with the top ten. The data were also submitted as part of a second study, on T cells of mothers and their children.

The sample consisted of blood. All receptors derive from a woman aged 35 to 49 in good health. CDR3s leave out the opening cysteine and the closing phenylalanine or tryptophan. Rows give clone size only sometimes, using once, few, many, or a class for an expanded clone.

CDR3aa | abundance | v_gene
SAREEGMAKNIQY | many | TRBV20-1
ASSSSGGDYNEQF | many | TRBV5-1
SAREVFSSGAGYT | many | TRBV20-1
ASCRGRNPKETQY | . | TRBV7-2
SARVGGMNAEAF | . | TRBV20-1
ASSGAEETQY | many | TRBV7-2
ASSLSAPGPPLH | . | TRBV12-3/TRBV12-4
SVDGTGAYEQY | many | TRBV29-1
ASSLNLPGEDTQY | many | TRBV7-3
ASSHWTAIGDTQY | . | TRBV4-1
AIRGDVAYEQY | . | TRBV10-3
SVEDSDGQY | few | TRBV29-1
AGSKQNYNEQF | . | TRBV7-6
ASSVEYTDTQY | . | TRBV6-1
SVARPPTNEKLF | many | TRBV29-1
ASSSHGPYEAF | once | TRBV12-3/TRBV12-4
AIRGTSGGPPTQY | few | TRBV10-3
ANSLDVGQPQH | . | TRBV5-1
ASSPLATQAQY | . | TRBV7-9
ASSPFRDYEQY | few | TRBV28
ARSQERKMAGGLTGELF | . | TRBV3-1
ASSPGTASSYNSPLH | . | TRBV28
ATSVRTSTDTQY | . | TRBV24-1
ASSESLHNEKLF | few | TRBV6-1
ASIREANQPQH | few | TRBV6-1
ASSTGQGLWTEAF | few | TRBV7-9
SVESYNEQY | few | TRBV29-1
ASSGGRVGPDTQY | . | TRBV12-3/TRBV12-4
ASREGPEGPPEAF | many | TRBV9
ASRIRGRVNQPQH | . | TRBV6-5
ASSLPRDHHEQY | . | TRBV12-3/TRBV12-4
ASSRGTGGNEQF | . | TRBV12-3/TRBV12-4
ASRTADRLNQPQH | . | TRBV6-6
ASSSIGFYEQY | many | TRBV7-2
SVDTSGGNTQY | . | TRBV29-1
SASGRTASGANVLT | many | TRBV20-1
ASSLFKGGSYEQY | many | TRBV7-8
SGDFRGREETQY | . | TRBV20-1
SVPGLREQF | once | TRBV29-1
SVTPQGTNYGYT | . | TRBV29-1
ASSPQRQARGEQY | many | TRBV7-2
ASTLDRGGNQPQH | . | TRBV12-3/TRBV12-4
ASGEGFGEQY | many | TRBV6-6
ASSQLTGSYGYT | many | TRBV4-3
ASRVTGSVGAEQY | many | TRBV12-3/TRBV12-4